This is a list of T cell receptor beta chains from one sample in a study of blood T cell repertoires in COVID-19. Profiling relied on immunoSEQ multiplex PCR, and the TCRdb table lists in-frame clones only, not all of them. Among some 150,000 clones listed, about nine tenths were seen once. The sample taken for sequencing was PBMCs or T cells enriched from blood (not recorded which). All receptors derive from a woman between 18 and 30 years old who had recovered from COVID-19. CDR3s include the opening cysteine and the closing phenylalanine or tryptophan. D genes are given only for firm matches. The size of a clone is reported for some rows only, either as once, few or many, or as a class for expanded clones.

CDR3nt: TGTGCCACCAGTGACACGCCCGGGACAGGTAACTACGAGCAGTACTTC
CDR3aa: CATSDTPGTGNYEQYF
d_gene: TRBD1
v_gene: TRBV24-1
j_gene: TRBJ2-7
abundance: NA

CDR3nt: TGTGCCATCAGTGATCCTAGCGGGATTTACGAGCAGTACTTC
CDR3aa: CAISDPSGIYEQYF
d_gene: TRBD2
v_gene: TRBV10-3
j_gene: TRBJ2-7
abundance: NA

CDR3nt: TGTGCCAGCAGCTTAGTGACACAGGAGACCCAGTACTTC
CDR3aa: CASSLVTQETQYF
d_gene: NA
v_gene: TRBV7-2
j_gene: TRBJ2-5
abundance: few

CDR3nt: TGTGCCAGCAGTGATCGCATGCTTAGCGGGAGTAGCGACGAGCAGTACTTC
CDR3aa: CASSDRMLSGSSDEQYF
d_gene: TRBD2
v_gene: TRBV2
j_gene: TRBJ2-7
abundance: NA

CDR3nt: TGTGCCAGCAGTACCGGGACCTACGAGCAGTACTTC
CDR3aa: CASSTGTYEQYF
d_gene: NA
v_gene: TRBV5-4
j_gene: TRBJ2-7
abundance: NA

CDR3nt: TGTGCCAGCAGTTCCCTCGGGGGAGGTGGAAACACCATATATTTT
CDR3aa: CASSSLGGGGNTIYF
d_gene: NA
v_gene: TRBV6-5
j_gene: TRBJ1-3
abundance: NA

CDR3nt: TGTGCCAGCAGTTATGGCGGGAGAGGCTCCTACGAGCAGTACTTC
CDR3aa: CASSYGGRGSYEQYF
d_gene: TRBD2
v_gene: TRBV6-2/TRBV6-3
j_gene: TRBJ2-7
abundance: NA

CDR3nt: TGTGCCAGCTCGAGGGACAGGGACTACAATGAGCAGTTCTTC
CDR3aa: CASSRDRDYNEQFF
d_gene: TRBD1
v_gene: TRBV18
j_gene: TRBJ2-1
abundance: NA

CDR3nt: TGTGCCAGCAGGCGACAGCTTATGAACACTGAAGCTTTCTTT
CDR3aa: CASRRQLMNTEAFF
d_gene: NA
v_gene: TRBV27
j_gene: TRBJ1-1
abundance: once

CDR3nt: TGTGCCAGCAGCTTGGCCATTTTTACAGGAGCCAGCTCTGGAAACACCATATATTTT
CDR3aa: CASSLAIFTGASSGNTIYF
d_gene: NA
v_gene: TRBV5-5
j_gene: TRBJ1-3
abundance: NA

CDR3nt: TGTGCCAGCAGCCAAGCCAGGGGGTCCGGGGAGCTGTTTTTT
CDR3aa: CASSQARGSGELFF
d_gene: TRBD1
v_gene: TRBV3-1/TRBV3-2
j_gene: TRBJ2-2
abundance: NA

CDR3nt: TGCGCCAGCAGCCTATTATCCGGGGTTGGAGGGGCCAACGTCCTGACTTTC
CDR3aa: CASSLLSGVGGANVLTF
d_gene: NA
v_gene: TRBV5-1
j_gene: TRBJ2-6
abundance: NA

CDR3nt: TGTGCCAGCAGCTGGGGACAGGGGGCCTACGAGCAGTACTTC
CDR3aa: CASSWGQGAYEQYF
d_gene: TRBD1
v_gene: TRBV27
j_gene: TRBJ2-7
abundance: NA

CDR3nt: TGTGCCATCAGTGACGGACTGGACACCGGGGAGCTGTTTTTT
CDR3aa: CAISDGLDTGELFF
d_gene: NA
v_gene: TRBV10-3
j_gene: TRBJ2-2
abundance: NA

CDR3nt: TGTGCCAGCAGTTTATTTGGGCCCGGGGAGCTGTTTTTT
CDR3aa: CASSLFGPGELFF
d_gene: NA
v_gene: TRBV28
j_gene: TRBJ2-2
abundance: NA

CDR3nt: TGTGCCAGCAGCTCCGGAGTCGGCAGTTTCTACGAGCAGTACTTC
CDR3aa: CASSSGVGSFYEQYF
d_gene: NA
v_gene: TRBV11-2
j_gene: TRBJ2-7
abundance: NA

CDR3nt: TGTGCCTGGAGCCGGGAGATCGGCGAGCAGTACTTC
CDR3aa: CAWSREIGEQYF
d_gene: NA
v_gene: TRBV30
j_gene: TRBJ2-7
abundance: NA

CDR3nt: TGTGCCAGCAGGCCCGCTGGGACAGCCGATGGGGAGACCCAGTACTTC
CDR3aa: CASRPAGTADGETQYF
d_gene: TRBD1
v_gene: TRBV27
j_gene: TRBJ2-5
abundance: NA

CDR3nt: TGTGCCTGGAGTGTAACTGAAGGAGTCCCTAATGAAAAACTGTTTTTT
CDR3aa: CAWSVTEGVPNEKLFF
d_gene: NA
v_gene: TRBV30
j_gene: TRBJ1-4
abundance: NA

CDR3nt: TGTGCCAGCAGCTTAGTAGCTGCGGGAGCTGGGGCCAACGTCCTGACTTTC
CDR3aa: CASSLVAAGAGANVLTF
d_gene: TRBD2
v_gene: TRBV7-3
j_gene: TRBJ2-6
abundance: NA

CDR3nt: TGCGCCAGCAGCTTGGAGGGCGGGAGCTCCTACGAGCAGTACTTC
CDR3aa: CASSLEGGSSYEQYF
d_gene: TRBD2
v_gene: TRBV5-1
j_gene: TRBJ2-7
abundance: NA

CDR3nt: TGCAGCGCCGCGGACAGGCCGAATTCACCCCTCCACTTT
CDR3aa: CSAADRPNSPLHF
d_gene: TRBD1
v_gene: TRBV29-1
j_gene: TRBJ1-6
abundance: NA

CDR3nt: TGTGCCAGCAGCCAAGATTTACCAGCGGGAGGGTCTGAGCAGTTCTTC
CDR3aa: CASSQDLPAGGSEQFF
d_gene: TRBD2
v_gene: TRBV14
j_gene: TRBJ2-1
abundance: NA

CDR3nt: TGTGCCAGCAGCCCGGGACTAGCGGGAGCCCGCGAGCAGTACTTC
CDR3aa: CASSPGLAGAREQYF
d_gene: TRBD2
v_gene: TRBV9
j_gene: TRBJ2-7
abundance: NA

CDR3nt: TGTGCCAGCGTTGGGCGCCGGAAACAGGATAAGTCGTTCTACGAGCAGTACTTC
CDR3aa: CASVGRRKQDKSFYEQYF
d_gene: NA
v_gene: TRBV2
j_gene: TRBJ2-7
abundance: NA

CDR3nt: TGCAGCGTTGAAGCACAGGGCTCTGGGGCCAACGTCCTGACTTTC
CDR3aa: CSVEAQGSGANVLTF
d_gene: NA
v_gene: TRBV29-1
j_gene: TRBJ2-6
abundance: NA

CDR3nt: TGTGCCAGCCAGGTGGCACGGAATTCACCCCTCCACTTT
CDR3aa: CASQVARNSPLHF
d_gene: NA
v_gene: TRBV6-5
j_gene: TRBJ1-6
abundance: NA

CDR3nt: TGTGCCAGCTCACCGGACAGGAGGGAGCTGTTTTTT
CDR3aa: CASSPDRRELFF
d_gene: TRBD1
v_gene: TRBV18
j_gene: TRBJ2-2
abundance: NA

CDR3nt: TGCGCCAGCAGCCCGAACCGGTTCTCTGGGGCCAACGTCCTGACTTTC
CDR3aa: CASSPNRFSGANVLTF
d_gene: NA
v_gene: TRBV4-3
j_gene: TRBJ2-6
abundance: NA

CDR3nt: TGTGCCAGCAGCCAACCACGACTAGCGGGAGGACAATTAGAGCAGTTCTTC
CDR3aa: CASSQPRLAGGQLEQFF
d_gene: TRBD2
v_gene: TRBV14
j_gene: TRBJ2-1
abundance: NA

CDR3nt: TGCGCCAGCAGCCAAGACCCCGGCCGGGACAGGGGTATTGAAGCTTTCTTT
CDR3aa: CASSQDPGRDRGIEAFF
d_gene: TRBD1
v_gene: TRBV4-1
j_gene: TRBJ1-1
abundance: once